One and the same sample provided the 30 T cell receptor beta chains below, sequenced in a study of shared clonotypes between healthy human individuals. Positive CCR7 selection of CD45RO-negative cells yielded the naive CD8 cells, and terminally differentiated effector memory CD45RA+ cells were excluded. The data were produced by immunoSEQ multiplex PCR, yet TCRdb's version contains in-frame clones alone and is incomplete. The sample has fewer than 800,000 clones; 92% are singletons. Source material: naive CD8+ T cells sorted from blood. The receptors originated from a man aged 25-45 years in good health.

The chain uses TRBV27 and TRBJ2-7; D perhaps matches TRBD1 (6 bases). V was pared by 6 bases and J by 4 bases, with 13 bases between. Germline V lookup: CDR1 MNHEY, CDR2 SMNVEV (reference sequence). This CDR3 is built from 13 residues. CDR3 in DNA: TGTGCCAGCAGCCCTGGACAGACATACGAGCAGTACTTC. Protein: CASSPGQTYEQYF.

This chain connects TRBV28 to TRBJ2-1, with D perhaps TRBD1 or TRBD2 (6 bases each). Germline loops: CDR1 MDHEN, CDR2 SYDVKM. V lost 8 bases and J 1 base, leaving 24 bases between the germline ends. This CDR3 has 18 residues. The CDR3 DNA reads as TGTGCCAGCCGCACCGGCAGGGGCGCTGGGACTTCCTACAATGAGCAGTTCTTC. Translated: CASRTGRGAGTSYNEQFF.

The rearrangement links TRBV9 to TRBJ2-1, with a possible D match to TRBD2 (6 bases). Germline CDR1 is SGDLS and CDR2 is YYNGEE. The CDR3 spans 15 residues. With 6 bases removed from V and 0 bases from J, the gap between germline ends came to 13 bases. This chain's CDR3 is CASNQAGTSYNEQFF. The CDR3 DNA reads TGTGCCAGCAACCAAGCGGGTACCTCCTACAATGAGCAGTTCTTC.

The chain joins TRBV6-1 to TRBJ2-7; D is undetermined. Germline V CDR1 and CDR2: MNHNS, SASEGT. The length of the CDR3 is 12 residues. The V gene lost 5 bases and the J gene lost 2 bases, with 7 bases spanning the gap. The DNA for the CDR3 is TGTGCCAGCAGTCCTCGTACCTACGAGCAGTACTTC. It specifies CASSPRTYEQYF.

J is TRBJ2-2 and V is TRBV4-1; no clear D. The CDR3 covers 14 residues. Trimming took 5 bases from V and 8 from J, leaving 15 bases between them. Germline CDR1 reads MGHRA; CDR2 reads YSYEKL. CDR3 in amino acids: CASSSTSPLGELFF. CDR3 DNA sequence: TGCGCCAGCAGCTCAACCTCTCCCTTGGGGGAGCTGTTTTTT.

The chain recombines TRBV9 with TRBJ2-5, with D uncertain. The CDR3 runs to 15 residues. Germline V lookup: CDR1 SGDLS, CDR2 YYNGEE. Trimming removed 0 bases at V and 0 bases at J, with 9 bases between. Written as DNA, the CDR3 is TGTGCCAGCAGCGTAGGGACCGTGTACCAAGAGACCCAGTACTTC. This translates into CASSVGTVYQETQYF.

The rearrangement uses TRBV7-2 and TRBJ2-7; 8 bases agree with TRBD2. The CDR3 runs to 14 residues. CDR1 is SGHTA, CDR2 FQGNSA, per germline. V trimming: 4 bases; J trimming: 7 bases; junction bases outside the gene matches: 9. The DNA of the CDR3 is TGTGCCAGCAGCTCCCCGGCCGGGAGGGGGGAGCAGTACTTC. Translation: CASSSPAGRGEQYF.

The chain links TRBV7-6 to TRBJ2-7; D gene unclear. CDR1 SGHVS and CDR2 FNYEAQ come from the germline V gene. V was clipped by 1 base and J by 0 bases, with 7 bases between them. CDR3 length: 14 amino acids. The CDR3 protein is CASSLGQNSYEQYF. The CDR3 DNA is TGTGCCAGCAGCTTAGGGCAGAACTCCTACGAGCAGTACTTC.

The chain couples TRBV11-2 to TRBJ1-3; 8 bases match TRBD1. With V trimmed by 3 bases and J by 16 bases, 5 bases remained unmatched. The germline V gene encodes CDR1 SGHAT and CDR2 FQNNGV. The CDR3 sequence is 11 residues long. In DNA, the CDR3 is TGTGCCAGCAGCTTGGCAGGGGGCGCTTATTTT. Translated, it gives CASSLAGGAYF. Together with reference TRBV11-2 and TRBJ1-3, the CDR3 gives the full variable domain: EAGVAQSPRYKIIEKRQSVAFWCNPISGHATLYWYQQILGQGPKLLIQFQNNGVVDDSQLPKDRFSAERLKGVDSTLKIQPAKLEDSAVYLCASSLAGGAYFGEGSWLTVV.

This clone was seen only once. V is TRBV4-1 and J is TRBJ2-7; a weak D match, TRBD2 (5 bases). Trimming cost V 8 bases and J 4 bases, with 18 bases left between them. The CDR3 runs to 14 residues. Germline V gives CDR1 MGHRA, CDR2 YSYEKL. The chain's CDR3 is CASSAGWGAYEQYF. The DNA for the CDR3 is TGCGCCAGCTCCGCGGGCTGGGGAGCATACGAGCAGTACTTC.

There are a few counts of this clone. The CDR3 nucleotides read TGTGCCAGCAGTTTGGGCGGGACTTGGGATACGCAGTATTTT. Translated, it gives CASSLGGTWDTQYF. This chain joins TRBV27 and TRBJ2-3, with D perhaps TRBD2 (6 bases). The CDR3 is 14 amino acids. Germline V gene lookup returns CDR1 MNHEY and CDR2 SMNVEV (reference sequence). V dropped 3 bases and J dropped 6 bases, with 13 bases sitting between them.

V is TRBV29-1 and J is TRBJ2-7, with D possibly being TRBD1 or TRBD2 (5 bases each). With 8 bases removed from V and 2 bases from J, the gap between germline ends came to 16 bases. The CDR3 consists of 13 residues. CDR1 and CDR2 from the germline V gene are SQVTM and ANQGSEA. The CDR3 nucleotides are TGCAGCATGATGAGGGACGGAGCCTACGAGCAGTACTTC. This gives the protein CSMMRDGAYEQYF.

V and J are TRBV6-5 and TRBJ2-5; 9 bases match TRBD1. Germline lookup yields CDR1 MNHEY and CDR2 SVGAGI. CDR3 size: 16 residues. Trimming removed 0 bases from V and 4 bases from J; junction bases left unmatched: 6. The CDR3 here is CASSYSNRGLRETQYF. The CDR3 DNA sequence: TGTGCCAGCAGTTACTCGAACAGGGGGCTTAGAGAGACCCAGTACTTC.

On this clone itself: Additional DNA sequences in this sample encode the identical CDR3. The V call is TRBV9, the J call TRBJ1-2; D is unclear. Germline V lookup: CDR1 SGDLS, CDR2 YYNGEE. The CDR3 has 13 amino acids. V lost 2 bases and J 4 bases, leaving 9 bases between the germline ends. CDR3 sequence reads: CASSVGEGYGYTF. For the CDR3, the DNA is TGTGCCAGCAGCGTTGGGGAAGGCTATGGCTACACCTTC.

The V and J genes are TRBV11-2 and TRBJ2-7; TRBD2 matches 13 bases. Germline V gene sequence: CDR1 SGHAT, CDR2 FQNNGV. V lost 5 bases, J lost 6 bases, and 10 bases stayed unmatched. This CDR3 contains 16 residues. The CDR3 loop is CASSPWTSGRRAEQYF. The CDR3 DNA reads TGTGCCAGCAGCCCCTGGACTAGCGGGAGAAGGGCCGAGCAGTACTTC.

The gene calls are TRBV6-4 and TRBJ2-3; 8 positions match TRBD2. This CDR3 is built from 17 residues. The germline V gene has CDR1 MRHNA and CDR2 SNTAGT. V trimming: 3 bases; J trimming: 6 bases; junction bases outside the gene matches: 14. CDR3 bases: TGTGCCAGCAGTGATCTTATTCCGGGAGGGCCGGGGGATACGCAGTATTTT. Translated: CASSDLIPGGPGDTQYF.

The chain recombines TRBV28 with TRBJ1-5; no clear D. Germline loops: CDR1 MDHEN, CDR2 SYDVKM. The CDR3 extends over 16 amino acids. Trimming shortened V by 6 bases and J by 2 bases, and 17 bases separated the two germline ends. The DNA for the CDR3 is TGTGCCAGCAGGCCTGAACTCTGGAGGGGCAATCAGCCCCAGCATTTT. Its protein is CASRPELWRGNQPQHF.

The chain joins TRBV27 to TRBJ2-5, with TRBD2 matching 9 bases. Unmatched junction bases numbered 6, after V lost 3 bases and J lost 4 bases. This CDR3 has 15 amino acids. Germline V CDR1 and CDR2: MNHEY, SMNVEV (reference sequence). The CDR3 protein is CASSLGRLAAETQYF. The DNA for the CDR3 is TGTGCCAGCAGTTTGGGTCGACTAGCGGCAGAGACCCAGTACTTC.

The V and J genes are TRBV2 and TRBJ2-3, with 9 bases lining up with TRBD2. With 8 bases clipped from V and 0 bases from J, the junction kept 9 bases outside the gene matches. The CDR3 is 16 residues long. Germline CDR1 reads SNHLY; CDR2 reads FYNNEI. The CDR3 loop reads CASGTLAGVSTDTQYF. DNA for the CDR3: TGTGCCAGCGGAACGTTAGCGGGAGTTAGCACAGATACGCAGTATTTT.

Details on this clone: One junction end does not reproduce the germline sequence, and a read error may be involved. The DNA of the CDR3 is TGTGCCAGCAGCCTAGGATACTTGGACAGGATCGGTCGCAATCAGCCCCAGCATTTT. This codes for CASSLGYLDRIGRNQPQHF. The rearrangement uses TRBV13 and TRBJ1-5; TRBD1 matches 7 bases. The CDR3 totals 19 residues. Germline V lookup: CDR1 PRHDT, CDR2 FYEKMQ (reference sequence).

The chain uses TRBV4-1 and TRBJ1-1; unclear D gene. Trimming cost V 4 bases and J 1 base, with 7 bases left between them. Germline CDR1 MGHRA, CDR2 YSYEKL. CDR3 length: 13 amino acids. The CDR3 here is CASSPTWNTEAFF. The CDR3 bases are TGCGCCAGCAGCCCCACTTGGAACACTGAAGCTTTCTTT.

V gene TRBV27 combines with J gene TRBJ1-2, with D possibly TRBD1 on 5 matching bases. Germline V lookup: CDR1 MNHEY, CDR2 SMNVEV (reference sequence). The CDR3 runs 14 residues. With 5 bases removed from V and 3 bases from J, the gap between germline ends came to 13 bases. CDR3 amino acids: CASSQDGGDYGYTF. The CDR3 bases are TGTGCCAGCAGTCAGGACGGGGGAGACTATGGCTACACCTTC.

The chain is built from TRBV7-9 and TRBJ2-7; no clear D gene. Trimming took 2 bases from V and 0 from J, leaving 11 bases between them. Germline lookup yields CDR1 SEHNR and CDR2 FQNEAQ (reference sequence). The CDR3 is 15 amino acids. The CDR3 nucleotides read TGTGCCAGCAGCTTATACCTCGGCGGCTCCTACGAGCAGTACTTC. It yields the protein CASSLYLGGSYEQYF.

This CDR3 reads CASSSWMTGGGEQYF. CDR3 DNA: TGTGCCAGCAGCTCCTGGATGACAGGGGGCGGCGAGCAGTACTTC. The rearrangement joins TRBV7-9 to TRBJ2-5, with 10 bases identical to TRBD1. The J call may be incorrect, as the DNA end agrees better with TRBJ2-7. This CDR3 is built from 15 residues. Germline-derived CDR1 and CDR2 are SEHNR and FQNEAQ (reference sequence).

The rearrangement joins TRBV13 to TRBJ2-7; 7 bases match TRBD2. The CDR3 loop spans 16 amino acids. Germline lookup yields CDR1 PRHDT and CDR2 FYEKMQ (reference sequence). The J segment lost 3 bases and the V segment lost 0 bases, leaving 8 bases of the junction unmatched. The CDR3 nucleotides are TGTGCCAGCAGCTTAGGGGCGGGGGTCTCTAACTACGAGCAGTACTTC. This codes for CASSLGAGVSNYEQYF.

The chain joins TRBV25-1 to TRBJ2-7, with 12 positions matching TRBD1. V was pared by 2 bases and J by 5 bases, with 4 bases of the junction left unmatched. Germline-derived CDR1 and CDR2 are MGHDK and SYGVNS. This CDR3 comprises 15 residues. CDR3 region: CASSERGTGGDEQYF. The CDR3 DNA reads as TGTGCCAGCAGTGAAAGAGGGACAGGGGGCGACGAGCAGTACTTC.

The rearrangement uses TRBV19 and TRBJ1-5; D is perhaps TRBD1 (6 bases). The ends were cut back, 5 bases at V and 2 bases at J, with 10 bases in the middle. The CDR3 contains 14 residues. Germline V gene sequence: CDR1 LNHDA, CDR2 SQIVND (reference sequence). DNA of the CDR3: TGTGCCAGTAGTCCTCACAGGGGCAATCAGCCCCAGCATTTT. Translated: CASSPHRGNQPQHF. The variable domain in full, with the rest retrieved from reference TRBV19 and TRBJ1-5, is DGGITQSPKYLFRKEGQNVTLSCEQNLNHDAMYWYRQDPGQGLRLIYYSQIVNDFQKGDIAEGYSVSREKKESFPLTVTSAQKNPTAFYLCASSPHRGNQPQHFGDGTRLSIL.

For the CDR3, the DNA is TGTGCCAGCACGGGGGCGGGTTTCACGGGGGAGCAGTACTTC. It yields the protein CASTGAGFTGEQYF. The J gene is TRBJ2-7, the V gene TRBV28, with D possibly being TRBD1 or TRBD2 (6 bases each). Looked up from germline, CDR1 is MDHEN and CDR2 is SYDVKM. Trimming cost V 7 bases and J 7 bases, with 20 bases left between them. CDR3 length: 14 residues.

This chain uses TRBV19 with TRBJ1-1, with TRBD1 as a possible D gene (5 bases). The germline V and J ends were trimmed by 6 bases and 1 base, with 18 bases remaining between them. The germline gives CDR1 LNHDA, CDR2 SQIVND (reference sequence). This CDR3 region has 16 residues. In DNA, the CDR3 is TGTGCCAGTAGGGGCGGATCGGGGGTTAGGAACACTGAAGCTTTCTTT. Amino acids: CASRGGSGVRNTEAFF.

The rearrangement links TRBV10-3 to TRBJ2-2; tentatively, D is TRBD2 (5 bases). V lost 4 bases and J lost 3, with 9 bases in between. The V gene's germline CDR1 is ENHRY and CDR2 SYGVKD. This CDR3 comprises 14 residues. CDR3 amino acids: CAISGGGYTGELFF. DNA for the CDR3: TGTGCCATCAGTGGCGGAGGATACACCGGGGAGCTGTTTTTT.